One and the same sample provided the 18 T cell receptor beta chains below, sequenced in a study of shared clonotypes between healthy human individuals. Method: immunoSEQ multiplex PCR; TCRdb's copy keeps in-frame clones and lacks some. The sample gives about 1.5 million clones, around 97% of which show up once; approximately 1% is in the top ten. Sequencing was done on a sample of naive CD4+ T cells sorted from blood. Subset defined: CD45RA+ positively selected. These TCRs come from a man younger than 45 in good health.

The chain employs TRBV18 and TRBJ1-4; maybe TRBD1 (6 bases). Germline CDR1 is KGHSH and CDR2 is LQKENI. V lost 6 bases and J 8 bases, leaving 19 bases between the germline ends. This CDR3 has 15 amino acids. The CDR3 region is CASSPMSLGGEKLFF. The CDR3 coding sequence is TGTGCCAGCTCTCCAATGAGCCTCGGGGGCGAAAAACTGTTTTTT.

The chain combines TRBV5-6 with TRBJ2-6, with D tentatively TRBD1 or TRBD2 (5 bases each). Trimming took off 3 bases at V and 2 bases at J, with 6 bases between the two ends. The CDR3 covers 14 residues. Germline CDR1 SGHDT, CDR2 YYEEEE. The chain's CDR3 is CASSWGTGANVLTF. As DNA, the CDR3 is TGTGCCAGCAGCTGGGGGACTGGGGCCAACGTCCTGACTTTC.

The chain has TRBV19 and TRBJ1-5, with TRBD1 identical over 7 bases. Germline V gene data show CDR1 as LNHDA and CDR2 as SQIVND (reference sequence). After removal of 2 bases from V and 2 bases from J, the junction contained 9 bases not matched to a gene. The CDR3 length is 17 residues. The chain's CDR3 is CASSISGRGYGNQPQHF. The CDR3 coding sequence is TGTGCCAGTAGTATATCGGGCAGGGGGTATGGCAATCAGCCCCAGCATTTT.

Comments on this clone: The same CDR3 arises from other DNA sequences in this sample as well. V is TRBV7-9 and J is TRBJ1-3; D gene unclear. The CDR3 extends over 13 amino acids. Trimming stripped 2 bases from V and 0 bases from J, with 2 bases between. Per germline, CDR1 SEHNR and CDR2 FQNEAQ (reference sequence). The CDR3 loop is CASSLNSGNTIYF. The CDR3 DNA reads TGTGCCAGCAGCTTAAACTCTGGAAACACCATATATTTT.

This chain uses TRBV15 with TRBJ1-2; tentatively, D is TRBD1 (5 bases). V lost 0 bases and J 6 bases, leaving 8 bases between the germline ends. Looked up from germline, CDR1 is LNHNV and CDR2 is YYDKDF (reference sequence). The CDR3 covers 13 residues. As DNA, the CDR3 is TGTGCCACCAGCAGAGAGGGGGTAGATGGCTACACCTTC. Translated: CATSREGVDGYTF.

The rearrangement links TRBV7-2 to TRBJ2-7; D not resolved. The germline V gene has CDR1 SGHTA and CDR2 FQGNSA. The CDR3 runs 13 residues. Trimming cost V 1 base and J 2 bases, with 6 bases left between them. CDR3 sequence (DNA): TGTGCCAGCAGCTTAGTAGACGCCTACGAGCAGTACTTC. It yields the protein CASSLVDAYEQYF.

V and J are TRBV18 and TRBJ1-5; D possibly corresponds to TRBD1 (5 bases). The V gene's germline CDR1 is KGHSH and CDR2 LQKENI. Trimming took off 2 bases at V and 9 bases at J, with 11 bases between the two ends. CDR3 length: 13 amino acids. The CDR3 is CASSPGTNGPQHF. CDR3 sequence (DNA): TGTGCCAGCTCACCAGGGACCAATGGGCCCCAGCATTTT.

The chain joins TRBV19 to TRBJ2-1; 9 nucleotides align to TRBD2. There are 11 residues in the CDR3. CDR1 LNHDA and CDR2 SQIVND come from the germline V gene (reference sequence). V dropped 8 bases and J dropped 7; count of bases not matched to a gene: 0. The CDR3 DNA reads as TGTGCCAGTGGACTAGCGAATGAGCAGTTCTTC. Amino acids: CASGLANEQFF.

A remark on this clone: Distinct nucleotide sequences in the sample also encode this CDR3. The genes are TRBV18 and TRBJ2-1; 9 bases align to TRBD2. The CDR3 contains 14 residues. Germline trimming cut 3 bases from V and 8 bases from J; bases unmatched to any gene: 5. Germline V CDR1 and CDR2: KGHSH, LQKENI. The CDR3 region has the DNA TGTGCCAGCTCACCCTCCAGCGGGAGGCATGAGCAGTTCTTC. This codes for CASSPSSGRHEQFF.

This chain links TRBV6-1 with TRBJ2-3; 9 positions match TRBD2. Trimming removed 6 bases from V and 13 bases from J; junction bases left unmatched: 11. Germline V CDR1 and CDR2: MNHNS, SASEGT. The CDR3 consists of 13 residues. In DNA form, the CDR3 reads TGTGCCAGCAGACGGACTATGGCGGGAGGGGAGTATTTT. This codes for CASRRTMAGGEYF.

Comment on this clone: Compared with germline, one end of the junction differs, possibly owing to a read error. V is TRBV5-1 and J is TRBJ2-7, with 8 bases aligning to TRBD1. The CDR3 extends over 14 amino acids. The V gene's germline CDR1 is SGHRS and CDR2 YFSETQ. The CDR3 region is CASSLAGQGKLERF. The CDR3 DNA is TGCGCCAGCAGCTTGGCTGGACAGGGAAAGCTGGAAAGATTC.

This clone was found once. Additional DNA sequences in this sample encode the identical CDR3. The V and J genes are TRBV5-1 and TRBJ2-3; D might be TRBD2 (6 bases). The CDR3 totals 14 residues. V was clipped by 4 bases and J by 3 bases, with 12 bases between them. Looked up from germline, CDR1 is SGHRS and CDR2 is YFSETQ. The CDR3 loop is CASSRQGGTDTQYF. In nucleotides, the CDR3 is TGCGCCAGCAGCCGCCAGGGAGGAACAGATACGCAGTATTTT.

The chain combines TRBV28 with TRBJ2-3, with a possible D match to TRBD1 (6 bases). The ends were cut back, 1 base at V and 8 bases at J, with 7 bases in the middle. The CDR3 length is 12 residues. Germline CDR1 reads MDHEN; CDR2 reads SYDVKM. CDR3 amino acids: CASSLLGATQYF. The CDR3 coding sequence is TGTGCCAGCAGTTTATTGGGGGCTACGCAGTATTTT. Full variable domain (rest looked up from reference TRBV28 and TRBJ2-3): DVKVTQSSRYLVKRTGEKVFLECVQDMDHENMFWYRQDPGLGLRLIYFSYDVKMKEKGDIPEGYSVSREKKERFSLILESASTNQTSMYLCASSLLGATQYFGPGTRLTVL.

The chain has TRBV7-2 and TRBJ2-7; TRBD1 agrees at 9 bases. This CDR3 spans 15 amino acids. In germline, CDR1 is SGHTA, CDR2 FQGNSA. With 4 bases clipped from V and 3 bases from J, the junction kept 7 bases outside the gene matches. Written as DNA, the CDR3 is TGTGCCAGCAGCTGGACGGGGACAGGGAACTACGAGCAGTACTTC. It encodes CASSWTGTGNYEQYF.

The chain joins TRBV6-4 to TRBJ2-1; D ambiguous. Germline V gene data show CDR1 as MRHNA and CDR2 as SNTAGT. V was cut by 6 bases and J by 4 bases, with 10 bases left in between. The CDR3 sequence is 13 residues long. CDR3 sequence reads: CASSPAPYNEQFF. Written as DNA, the CDR3 is TGTGCCAGCAGCCCCGCCCCGTACAATGAGCAGTTCTTC.

The gene calls are TRBV7-9 and TRBJ2-5; 7 bases line up with TRBD2. The CDR3 spans 18 residues. V lost 1 base and J lost 2; bases outside the gene matches: 13. Germline V gives CDR1 SEHNR, CDR2 FQNEAQ (reference sequence). The DNA of the CDR3 is TGTGCCAGCAGCTTAGTTGGGGGGGGTCTCCCCTTACAAGAGACCCAGTACTTC. Amino acids: CASSLVGGGLPLQETQYF.

This clone showed up just once. One end of the junction is discordant with germline, which a read error may explain. This chain uses TRBV7-7 with TRBJ2-3, with D unresolved. The germline CDR1 and CDR2 sequences are SSHAT and FNYEAQ (reference sequence). There are 17 residues in the CDR3. CDR3 loop: CASSKTPGFLITDTQYF. The CDR3, as DNA: TGTGCTAGCAGCAAAACCCCCGGGTTCTTGATCACAGATACGCAGTATTTT. Together with reference TRBV7-7 and TRBJ2-3, the CDR3 gives the full variable domain: GAGVSQSPRYKVTKRGQDVTLRCDPISSHATLYWYQQALGQGPEFLTYFNYEAQPDKSGLPSDRFSAERPEGSISTLTIQRTEQRDSAMYRCASSKTPGFLITDTQYFGPGTRLTVL.

The chain combines TRBV14 with TRBJ2-2; D call uncertain. The germline V gene has CDR1 SGHDN and CDR2 FVKESK. V shed 5 bases and J shed 6 bases, with 10 bases lying between them. The CDR3 consists of 13 residues. CDR3: CASSSRIAGELFF. The CDR3 region has the DNA TGTGCCAGCAGCTCGCGAATAGCCGGGGAGCTGTTTTTT.